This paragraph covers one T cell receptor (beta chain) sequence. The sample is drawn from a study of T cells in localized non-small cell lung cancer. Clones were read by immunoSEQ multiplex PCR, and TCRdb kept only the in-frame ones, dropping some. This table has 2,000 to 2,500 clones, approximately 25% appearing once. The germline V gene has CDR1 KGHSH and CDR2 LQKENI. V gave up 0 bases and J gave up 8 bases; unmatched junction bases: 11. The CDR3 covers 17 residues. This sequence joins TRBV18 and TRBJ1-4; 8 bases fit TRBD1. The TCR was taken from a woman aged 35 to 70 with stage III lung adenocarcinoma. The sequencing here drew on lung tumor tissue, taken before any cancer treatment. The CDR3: CASSPPNSGTGGEKLFF. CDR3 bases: TGTGCCAGCTCACCACCTAATTCCGGGACAGGAGGCGAAAAACTGTTTTTT.